One T cell receptor beta chain is described in this entry. Its antigen is as yet unknown. Both 60 Vbeta primers and 13 Jbeta primers went into the PCR. Per the study methods: The count from a later analysis was 79 million or so unique TCR beta chains, 9.5 million to 13 million of them shared. Measured with immunoSEQ multiplex PCR; TCRdb has only the in-frame clones, and not every one. V and J calls and clone size are as listed in that table; D and trimming were resolved from the DNA. Seen in this sample are about 160,000 clones; the ten most common clones hold 1.3%. These data are taken from a study of cytomegalovirus exposure and HLA in healthy donors. Regarding the study as a whole: It was shown in a later analysis that HLA-associated TCR beta chains were more clonally expanded than other, equally common chains. Within an earlier analysis, most TCR beta V segments proved productive either about 90% or about 30% of the time. The authors later found TCR association rates varying by HLA locus, with DRB1 most and HLA-C fewest.

Germline-derived CDR1 and CDR2 are MDHEN and SYDVKM. The CDR3 spans 15 residues. The V gene lost 6 bases and the J gene lost 4 bases, with 18 bases spanning the gap. Sequencing used PBMCs. The TCR comes from a woman aged 55-69 years in good health and CMV-seronegative. The V and J genes are TRBV28 and TRBJ1-2; D is possibly TRBD1 (6 bases). CDR3 DNA: TGTGCCAGCAGCCCAGGGGCAGGGTGGAGCTATGGCTACACCTTC. Protein: CASSPGAGWSYGYTF.